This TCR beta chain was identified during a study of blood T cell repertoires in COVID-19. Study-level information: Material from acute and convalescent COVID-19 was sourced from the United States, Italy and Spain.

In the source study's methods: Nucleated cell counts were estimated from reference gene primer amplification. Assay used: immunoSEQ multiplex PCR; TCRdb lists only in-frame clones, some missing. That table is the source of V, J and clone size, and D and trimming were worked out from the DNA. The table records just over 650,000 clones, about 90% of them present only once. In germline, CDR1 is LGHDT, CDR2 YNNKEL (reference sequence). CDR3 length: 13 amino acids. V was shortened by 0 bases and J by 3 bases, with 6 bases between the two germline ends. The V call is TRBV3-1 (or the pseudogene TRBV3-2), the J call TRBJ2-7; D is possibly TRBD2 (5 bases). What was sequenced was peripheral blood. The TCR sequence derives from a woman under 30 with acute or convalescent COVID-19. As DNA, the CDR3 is TGTGCCAGCAGCCAAGACGACTACTACGAGCAGTACTTC. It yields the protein CASSQDDYYEQYF.